The entry that follows covers one T cell receptor beta chain sequence. Unique molecular identifiers were built into the TCRbeta library. Each CDR3 protein is one row after TCRdb ran MiXCR on the PCR reads. Of 600,000 to 700,000 distinct CDR3 sequences in the sample, approximately 16% were seen once. This record comes from a study of T-cell reconstitution after alpha-beta-depleted transplantation in children. This clonotype was obtained from a human donor who donated a stem cell graft to a child with acute myeloid leukemia. Sequenced here: PBMCs from the stem cell graft donor, sampled from the stem cell graft.

The CDR3 sequence: CASSFRGGLGQETQYF. The CDR3 DNA follows: TGCGCCAGCAGCTTCCGAGGGGGTTTAGGCCAAGAGACCCAGTACTTC. The genes are TRBV5-1 and TRBJ2-5, with a weak D call TRBD1 (6 bases). The V gene's germline CDR1 is SGHRS and CDR2 YFSETQ. The CDR3 has 16 amino acids. Trimming stripped 2 bases from V and 1 base from J, with 15 bases between. Filled out from reference TRBV5-1 and TRBJ2-5, the complete variable domain reads KAGVTQTPRYLIKTRGQQVTLSCSPISGHRSVSWYQQTPGQGLQFLFEYFSETQRNKGNFPGRFSGRQFSNSRSEMNVSTLELGDSALYLCASSFRGGLGQETQYFGPGTRLLVL.